The next 15 T cell receptor beta chains were all read from a single sample in a study of cytomegalovirus exposure and HLA in healthy donors. In the PCR, 60 Vbeta and 13 Jbeta primers were used. TCRdb keeps only in-frame clones here, not all; method: immunoSEQ multiplex PCR. This table has more than 45,000 clones, about two thirds appearing once. What was sequenced was PBMCs. These receptor sequences come from a woman in her sixties in good health and CMV-seropositive.

V and J are TRBV6-1 and TRBJ2-3; 8 bases match TRBD1. The CDR3 covers 14 residues. V dropped 1 base and J dropped 3; count of bases not matched to a gene: 0. In germline, CDR1 is MNHNS, CDR2 SASEGT. The CDR3 spells CASSEGQGTDTQYF. CDR3 DNA sequence: TGTGCCAGCAGTGAAGGACAGGGGACAGATACGCAGTATTTT.

This clone showed up just a few times. At one boundary the junction diverges from the germline segment, which might be a read error. J is TRBJ1-2 and V is TRBV2; TRBD1 aligns across 7 bases. Germline values: CDR1 SNHLY, CDR2 FYNNEI. This CDR3 contains 15 residues. In nucleotides, the CDR3 is TGTACCAGCAGGGAAACAGGGGCCGCCTCGCGTGGCTACACCTTC. Translated: CTSRETGAASRGYTF. The full variable domain, its missing parts supplied by reference TRBV2 and TRBJ1-2, is EPEVTQTPSHQVTQMGQEVILRCVPISNHLYFYWYRQILGQKVEFLVSFYNNEISEKSEIFDDQFSVERPDGSNFTLKIRSTKLEDSAMYFCTSRETGAASRGYTFGSGTRLTVV.

The rearrangement joins TRBV4-3 to TRBJ1-4; D remains ambiguous. Germline V gene sequence: CDR1 LGHNA, CDR2 YSLEER. The CDR3 runs to 19 residues. V was shortened by 0 bases and J by 3 bases, with 20 bases between the two germline ends. In nucleotides, the CDR3 is TGCGCCAGCAGCCAAGACTACGGACTTACGTTCGTATCTAATGAAAAACTGTTTTTT. Protein product: CASSQDYGLTFVSNEKLFF.

This sequence joins TRBV4-2 and TRBJ1-6; 10 bases map to TRBD1. The CDR3 is 16 amino acids. Per the germline V gene, CDR1 is LGHNA and CDR2 is YNFKEQ. V shed 0 bases and J 10 bases; nucleotides not matched to a gene: 6. Here the CDR3 reads CASSQEGDRGMSPLHF. CDR3 DNA sequence: TGTGCCAGCAGCCAAGAAGGGGACAGGGGAATGTCACCCCTCCACTTT.

The CDR3 nucleotides read TGTGCCAGTAGTGCCCCGGGACAGCTCAACACTGAAGCTTTCTTT. This encodes CASSAPGQLNTEAFF. The chain joins TRBV19 to TRBJ1-1; 7 positions agree with TRBD1. Germline-derived CDR1 and CDR2 are LNHDA and SQIVND (reference sequence). After removal of 5 bases from V and 2 bases from J, the junction contained 8 bases not matched to a gene. This CDR3 region has 15 residues.

V gene TRBV4-3 combines with J gene TRBJ1-6, with unresolved D. V was pared by 8 bases and J by 6 bases, with 14 bases between. The CDR3 spans 14 residues. Germline V gene data show CDR1 as LGHNA and CDR2 as YSLEER. The CDR3: CASGQLSGNSPLHF. The CDR3 coding sequence is TGCGCCAGCGGGCAACTCTCCGGTAATTCACCCCTCCACTTT.

This sequence joins TRBV18 and TRBJ2-7, with a possible D match to TRBD1 (6 bases). The V gene's germline CDR1 is KGHSH and CDR2 LQKENI. The CDR3 runs 13 residues. V lost 4 bases and J lost 3, with 10 bases in between. The DNA of the CDR3 is TGTGCCAGCTCACAGGGGGTCGACTACGAGCAGTACTTC. This encodes CASSQGVDYEQYF.

V gene TRBV6-1 combines with J gene TRBJ1-2; a possible D gene is TRBD1 (5 bases). The V end lost 6 bases, the J end lost 8 bases, and 19 bases lay between the germline ends. Germline CDR1 MNHNS, CDR2 SASEGT. The CDR3 is 14 residues long. The DNA for the CDR3 is TGTGCCAGCAGGGGTGGGGCAGGCAGCGGGGGCTACACCTTC. Its protein is CASRGGAGSGGYTF.

This clone was counted a few times. The chain couples TRBV5-1 to TRBJ2-7, with 12 bases aligning to TRBD2. Trimming took 3 bases from V and 6 from J; bases not matched to a gene: 7. CDR3 length: 15 residues. CDR1 SGHRS and CDR2 YFSETQ come from the germline V gene. The CDR3 nucleotides read TGCGCCAGCAGCTATACGGGACTAGCGGGTGGCGAGCAGTACTTC. It specifies CASSYTGLAGGEQYF.

The rearrangement joins TRBV7-2 to TRBJ2-7; weak D call: TRBD2 (6 bases). CDR1 and CDR2 from the germline V gene are SGHTA and FQGNSA. CDR3 length equals 12 residues. V lost 5 bases and J 7 bases, leaving 12 bases between the germline ends. The CDR3 spells CASSRDLGEQYF. In DNA, the CDR3 is TGTGCCAGCAGCAGGGACTTGGGGGAGCAGTACTTC.

The gene calls are TRBV7-8 and TRBJ2-5; TRBD2 aligns across 11 bases. V lost 5 bases to trimming and J lost 4 bases; unmatched junction nucleotides: 9. Per the germline V gene, CDR1 is SGHVS and CDR2 is FQNEAQ. This CDR3 has 16 amino acids. CDR3 DNA sequence: TGTGCCAGCAGCGGAAGTAGCGGGGGGGGTGGAGAGACCCAGTACTTC. As protein: CASSGSSGGGGETQYF.

This chain joins TRBV4-2 and TRBJ1-2; TRBD1 agrees at 7 bases. CDR1 LGHNA and CDR2 YNFKEQ come from the germline V gene. V lost 1 base and J lost 8; bases outside the gene matches: 10. The CDR3 is 15 residues long. The chain's CDR3 is CASSQVLTGVNGYTF. The CDR3 DNA sequence: TGTGCCAGCAGCCAAGTACTTACAGGGGTGAACGGCTACACCTTC.

This chain joins TRBV5-5 and TRBJ1-4; TRBD1 matches 7 bases. There are 15 residues in the CDR3. The V segment lost 3 bases and the J segment 2 bases; nucleotides outside the gene matches: 4. Germline CDR1 SGHKS, CDR2 YYEKEE (reference sequence). CDR3 DNA sequence: TGTGCCAGCAGCTGGGGGGACAGCACTAATGAAAAACTGTTTTTT. It yields the protein CASSWGDSTNEKLFF.

DNA for the CDR3: TGCGCCAGCAGCCCTAGCGGGGGGGCCTTAGATACGCAGTATTTT. Its protein is CASSPSGGALDTQYF. The gene calls are TRBV4-3 and TRBJ2-3, with TRBD2 matching 12 bases. This CDR3 has 15 residues. After removal of 4 bases from V and 5 bases from J, the junction contained 4 bases not matched to a gene. Germline CDR1 and CDR2: LGHNA and YSLEER.

The chain joins TRBV25-1 to TRBJ1-6; 8 bases are a match to TRBD1. Germline V lookup: CDR1 MGHDK, CDR2 SYGVNS. Germline trimming cut 8 bases from V and 9 bases from J; bases unmatched to any gene: 6. This CDR3 is built from 13 residues. This CDR3 reads CASHGTGRSPLHF. For the CDR3, the DNA is TGTGCCAGCCATGGGACAGGCCGTTCACCCCTCCACTTT.